The rows below give T cell receptor beta chains drawn from one sample of a study of CD8 T cells in Susac syndrome. TCRdb called the immunoSEQ multiplex PCR reads again in MiXCR, with one record for every CDR3 protein. Seen here are 150,000 to 200,000 distinct CDR3 sequences, 94% observed once, and the top ten hold 0.12%. Sequencing input: CD4+ T cells from PBMCs. These receptors all come from a human donor with Susac syndrome. CDR3s include the opening cysteine and the closing phenylalanine or tryptophan. A D gene is named only where the DNA matches it firmly. The listing skips clone size in some rows; elsewhere it reads once, few, many or a size class.

clone_size,j_call,d_call,v_call,cdr3_nt,cdr3_aa
.,TRBJ1-2,TRBD1,TRBV6-5,TGTGCCACCGACGGGGGACAGGCATATGGCTACACCTTC,CATDGGQAYGYTF
.,TRBJ2-3,TRBD1,TRBV7-9,TGTGCCAGCAGCCTCCTTCGGACAGGTGGAGATACGCAGTATTTT,CASSLLRTGGDTQYF
.,TRBJ1-2,.,TRBV25-1,TGTGCCAGCAGTGGATCAGGGCCGGGCTATGGCTACACCTTC,CASSGSGPGYGYTF
.,TRBJ1-1,.,TRBV12-3/TRBV12-4,TGTGCCAGCACCTCAACAGGGTTCACTGAAGCTTTCTTT,CASTSTGFTEAFF
.,TRBJ2-5,.,TRBV3-1,TGTGCCAGCAGGTTTTCAGAGTACCAAGAGACCCAGTACTTC,CASRFSEYQETQYF
.,TRBJ2-7,TRBD1,TRBV29-1,TGCAGCGTTGAGATCAACAGGGGCGACGAGCAGTACTTC,CSVEINRGDEQYF
once,TRBJ2-3,.,TRBV30,TGTGCCTGGACCCCCGGGGGCACAGATACGCAGTATTTT,CAWTPGGTDTQYF
.,TRBJ2-7,TRBD2,TRBV7-2,TGTGCCAGCAGCTTACCGATAGCGGGGAGCTCCTACGAGCAGTACTTC,CASSLPIAGSSYEQYF
.,TRBJ2-5,TRBD1,TRBV29-1,TGCAGCGTCGGTGACAGGGTGAGGAGAAAGACCCAGTACTTC,CSVGDRVRRKTQYF
.,TRBJ1-2,.,TRBV29-1,TGCAGCGGCCGGGCGAACCAAGGTGGCTACACCTTC,CSGRANQGGYTF
.,TRBJ2-5,TRBD2,TRBV7-6,TGTGCCAGCACCCATTCGGGGGGGGGAGGAGAGACCCAGTACTTC,CASTHSGGGGETQYF
.,TRBJ1-5,.,TRBV2,TGTGCCAGCAGTGAACTGGGGGCCGGCAATCAGCCCCAGCATTTT,CASSELGAGNQPQHF
.,TRBJ1-5,TRBD1,TRBV10-3,TGTGCCACCGGGACAGGGAGGTTCCAGCCCCAGCATTTT,CATGTGRFQPQHF
.,TRBJ2-5,.,TRBV20-1,TGCAGTGCTCGACAGAGTCCCGGGCCAGAGACCCAGTACTTC,CSARQSPGPETQYF
.,TRBJ1-5,.,TRBV21-1,TGTGCCAGCAGCAAAGAGGACGAGAGGGATCAGCCCCAGCATTTT,CASSKEDERDQPQHF
.,TRBJ1-1,.,TRBV7-2,TGTGCCAGCAGCCTCCTGACGGCCCCGAACACTGAAGCTTTCTTT,CASSLLTAPNTEAFF
.,TRBJ1-2,.,TRBV29-1,TGCAGCGTTGAAGAAAGGGATATGGGCTACACCTTC,CSVEERDMGYTF
.,TRBJ2-5,TRBD2,TRBV6-5,TGTGCCAGCAGCAACGGGGGGGTGATTGAGACCCAGTACTTC,CASSNGGVIETQYF
once,TRBJ2-7,.,TRBV5-4,TGTGCCAGCAGACTTGGACAGCCCACCCCTAGAGAGCAGTACTTC,CASRLGQPTPREQYF
.,TRBJ1-2,.,TRBV5-6,TGTGCCAGCAGCTTGTTGGGGGAAACCAACTATGGCTACACCTTC,CASSLLGETNYGYTF
.,TRBJ2-1,TRBD2,TRBV20-1,TGCAGTGCTATATCACTAGCGGGGGAGTCCTACAATGAGCAGTTCTTC,CSAISLAGESYNEQFF
.,TRBJ2-7,.,TRBV4-2,TGTGCCAGCAGCCAACCTGGTGGCACTTCCTACGAGCAGTACTTC,CASSQPGGTSYEQYF
.,TRBJ1-5,TRBD1,TRBV7-6,TGTGCCAGCAGCTTATTGGGACAGCCGCAACAGGCCCAGCATTTT,CASSLLGQPQQAQHF